These 4 T cell receptor beta chains came from one sample sequenced in a study of blood T cells in healthy people across ages. PCR was performed a second time for about 7 to 11 cycles using a sample-barcoded 5' primer and a J-beta primer mix. In TCRdb, the 5' RACE reads were re-called with MiXCR into one record per CDR3 protein. The sample includes 600,000 to 900,000 distinct CDR3 sequences, around 25% seen only once; the top ten take 3%. The sample was also linked to a second study, of T cells of mothers and their children.

The source material was blood. The receptors come from a boy aged 5-17 years in good health.

This clonotype was observed a few times. The chain uses TRBV6-4 and TRBJ2-3; weak D call: TRBD1 (5 bases). Germline V gene sequence: CDR1 MRHNA, CDR2 SNTAGT. CDR3 length: 14 amino acids. V was cut by 2 bases and J by 4 bases, with 10 bases left in between. CDR3 region: CASSDGEGADTQYF. The CDR3 nucleotides read TGTGCCAGCAGTGACGGGGAAGGGGCAGATACGCAGTATTTT.

Many counts were recorded for this clonotype. V usage is TRBV12-3 or TRBV12-4 and J usage is TRBJ2-4; D remains ambiguous. Trimming left V 5 bases short and J 0 bases short, with 5 bases between. The CDR3 has 13 residues. CDR3 DNA sequence: TGTGCCAGCAGTACGGCAGCCAAAAACATTCAGTACTTC. Amino acid sequence: CASSTAAKNIQYF.

This clonotype was counted between two and nine times. This chain uses TRBV6-5 with TRBJ2-5; a weak D match, TRBD2 (5 bases). The J call may not be correct, given that the DNA end is closer to TRBJ2-7. This CDR3 is 13 amino acids long. Germline CDR1 and CDR2: MNHEY and SVGAGI. CDR3 region: CASSYGLGGEQYF. DNA for the CDR3: TGTGCCAGCAGTTACGGACTTGGTGGCGAGCAGTACTTC.

This chain links TRBV5-1 with TRBJ2-5, with D possibly TRBD2 on 5 matching bases. The CDR3 runs 14 residues. V shed 4 bases and J shed 1 base, with 11 bases lying between them. Germline V CDR1 and CDR2: SGHRS, YFSETQ. The CDR3 coding sequence is TGCGCCAGCAGCCCGGAGGCAGTCCAAGAGACCCAGTACTTC. Its translation is CASSPEAVQETQYF. The complete variable domain, with remaining parts taken from reference TRBV5-1 and TRBJ2-5, reads KAGVTQTPRYLIKTRGQQVTLSCSPISGHRSVSWYQQTPGQGLQFLFEYFSETQRNKGNFPGRFSGRQFSNSRSEMNVSTLELGDSALYLCASSPEAVQETQYFGPGTRLLVL.